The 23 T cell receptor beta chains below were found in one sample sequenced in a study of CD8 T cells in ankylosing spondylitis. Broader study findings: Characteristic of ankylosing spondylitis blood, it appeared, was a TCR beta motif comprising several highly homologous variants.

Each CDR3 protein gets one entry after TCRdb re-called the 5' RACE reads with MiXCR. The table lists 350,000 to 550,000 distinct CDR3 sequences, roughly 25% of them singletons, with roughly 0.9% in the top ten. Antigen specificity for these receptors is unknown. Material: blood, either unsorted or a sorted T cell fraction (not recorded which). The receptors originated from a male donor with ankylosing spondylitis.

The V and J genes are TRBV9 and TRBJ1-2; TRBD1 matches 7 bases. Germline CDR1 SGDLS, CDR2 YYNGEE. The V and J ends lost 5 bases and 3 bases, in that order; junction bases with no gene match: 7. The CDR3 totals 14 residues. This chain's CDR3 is CASSGGGADYGYTF. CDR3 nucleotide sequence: TGTGCCAGCAGTGGAGGGGGCGCGGACTATGGCTACACCTTC.

The DNA of the CDR3 is TGTGCCACCAGCGAAACAGTAACTTCACCCCTCCACTTT. Its translation: CATSETVTSPLHF. V gene TRBV28 combines with J gene TRBJ1-6; D not certain. V gave up 10 bases and J gave up 9 bases, with 16 bases separating them. Germline V gene lookup returns CDR1 MDHEN and CDR2 SYDVKM. The length of the CDR3 is 13 residues.

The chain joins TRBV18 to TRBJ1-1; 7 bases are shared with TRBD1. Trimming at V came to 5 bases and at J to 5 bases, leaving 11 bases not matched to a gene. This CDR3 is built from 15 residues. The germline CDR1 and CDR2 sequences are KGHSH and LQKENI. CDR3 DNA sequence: TGTGCCAGCTCAGCTCCAGGGGGTAAGGGGACTGAAGCTTTCTTT. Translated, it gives CASSAPGGKGTEAFF.

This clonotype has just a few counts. CDR3 loop: CASSLEIGQGYEQYF. DNA of the CDR3: TGTGCCAGCAGCTTAGAGATTGGGCAGGGTTACGAGCAGTACTTC. The chain links TRBV7-2 to TRBJ2-7; tentatively, D is TRBD1 (5 bases). The V gene's germline CDR1 is SGHTA and CDR2 FQGNSA. The V end was cut by 1 base, the J end by 4 bases, with 14 bases between. The CDR3 spans 15 residues.

The CDR3 DNA reads as TGTGCCAGTAACACCCTTGACTATGGCTACACCTTC. Protein product: CASNTLDYGYTF. The genes are TRBV6-5 and TRBJ1-2; no clear D. With 9 bases removed from V and 3 bases from J, the gap between germline ends came to 11 bases. This CDR3 has 12 amino acids. The germline gives CDR1 MNHEY, CDR2 SVGAGI.

The chain's CDR3 is CASSQDIEGSLLSYEQYF. The CDR3 region has the DNA TGTGCCAGCAGCCAAGATATCGAGGGAAGCCTACTCTCCTACGAGCAGTACTTC. The chain has TRBV4-2 and TRBJ2-7; possibly TRBD2 for D (5 bases). The CDR3 is 18 residues long. With 0 bases removed from V and 0 bases from J, the gap between germline ends came to 18 bases. CDR1 is LGHNA, CDR2 YNFKEQ, per germline.

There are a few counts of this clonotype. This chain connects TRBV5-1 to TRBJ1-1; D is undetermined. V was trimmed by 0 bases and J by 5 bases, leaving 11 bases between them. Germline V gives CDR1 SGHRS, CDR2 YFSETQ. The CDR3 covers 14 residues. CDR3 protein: CASSLVSGTTEAFF. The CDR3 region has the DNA TGCGCCAGCAGCTTGGTTTCAGGAACTACTGAAGCTTTCTTT.

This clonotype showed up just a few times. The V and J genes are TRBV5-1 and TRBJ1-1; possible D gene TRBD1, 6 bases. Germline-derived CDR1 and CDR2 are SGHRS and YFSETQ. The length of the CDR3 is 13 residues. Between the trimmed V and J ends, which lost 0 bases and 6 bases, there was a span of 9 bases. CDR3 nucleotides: TGCGCCAGCAGCTTGGAGACAGGCGCTGAAGCTTTCTTT. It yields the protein CASSLETGAEAFF.

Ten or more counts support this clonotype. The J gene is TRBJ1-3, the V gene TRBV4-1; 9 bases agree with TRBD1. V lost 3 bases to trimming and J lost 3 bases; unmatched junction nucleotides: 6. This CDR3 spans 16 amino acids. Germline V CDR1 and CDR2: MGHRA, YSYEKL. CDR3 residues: CASSQLQGARGNTIYF. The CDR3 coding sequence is TGCGCCAGCAGCCAGTTACAGGGGGCGCGTGGAAACACCATATATTTT.

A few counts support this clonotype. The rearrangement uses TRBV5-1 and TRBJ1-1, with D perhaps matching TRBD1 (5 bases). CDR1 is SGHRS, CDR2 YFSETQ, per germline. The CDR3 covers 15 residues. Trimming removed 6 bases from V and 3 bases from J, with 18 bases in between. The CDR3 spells CASTPLGGADTEAFF. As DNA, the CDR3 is TGCGCCAGCACCCCGTTGGGAGGGGCCGACACTGAAGCTTTCTTT.

The CDR3 sequence: CASSPYQAAGTGELFF. The CDR3 nucleotides read TGTGCCAGCAGTCCTTACCAGGCCGCGGGGACCGGGGAGCTGTTTTTT. The chain links TRBV12-3 or TRBV12-4 to TRBJ2-2; D is perhaps TRBD2 (6 bases). V dropped 5 bases and J dropped 5 bases, with 18 bases sitting between them. The CDR3 length is 16 residues.

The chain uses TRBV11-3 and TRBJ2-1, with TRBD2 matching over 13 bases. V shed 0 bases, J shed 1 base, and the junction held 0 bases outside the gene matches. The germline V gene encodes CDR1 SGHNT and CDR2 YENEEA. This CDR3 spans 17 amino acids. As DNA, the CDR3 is TGTGCCAGCAGCTTAGAGGGACTAGCGGGGTCCTACAATGAGCAGTTCTTC. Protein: CASSLEGLAGSYNEQFF.

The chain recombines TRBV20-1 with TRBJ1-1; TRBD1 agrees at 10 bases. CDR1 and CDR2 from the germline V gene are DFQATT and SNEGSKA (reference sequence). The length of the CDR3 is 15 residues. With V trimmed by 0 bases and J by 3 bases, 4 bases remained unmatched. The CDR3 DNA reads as TGCAGTGCTAGAGATGGGGGACAGGGGTACACTGAAGCTTTCTTT. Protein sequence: CSARDGGQGYTEAFF.

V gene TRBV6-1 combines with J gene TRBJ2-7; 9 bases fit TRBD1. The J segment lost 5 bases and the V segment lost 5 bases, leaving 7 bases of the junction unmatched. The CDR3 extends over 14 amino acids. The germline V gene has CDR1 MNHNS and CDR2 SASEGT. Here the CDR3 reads CASSPDRGGDEQYF. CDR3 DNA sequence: TGTGCCAGCAGTCCGGACAGGGGTGGGGACGAGCAGTACTTC.

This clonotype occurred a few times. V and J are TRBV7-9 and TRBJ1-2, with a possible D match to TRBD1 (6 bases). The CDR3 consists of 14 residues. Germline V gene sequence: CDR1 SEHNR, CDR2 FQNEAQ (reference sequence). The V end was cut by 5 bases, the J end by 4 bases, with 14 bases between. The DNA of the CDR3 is TGTGCCAGCAGCGCTCAGGGGCCTCGCTATGGCTACACCTTC. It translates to CASSAQGPRYGYTF.

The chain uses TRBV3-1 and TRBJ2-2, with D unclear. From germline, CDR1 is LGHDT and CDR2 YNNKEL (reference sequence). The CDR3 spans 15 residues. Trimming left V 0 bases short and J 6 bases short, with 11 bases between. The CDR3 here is CASSQDLASSGELFF. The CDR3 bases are TGTGCCAGCAGCCAAGACTTAGCTTCCTCCGGGGAGCTGTTTTTT.

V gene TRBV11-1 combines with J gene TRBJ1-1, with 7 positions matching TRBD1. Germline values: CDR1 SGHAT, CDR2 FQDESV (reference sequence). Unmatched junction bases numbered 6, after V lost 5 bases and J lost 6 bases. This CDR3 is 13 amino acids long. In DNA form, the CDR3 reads TGTGCCAGCAGCCGCGACAGGGCTGCTGAAGCTTTCTTT. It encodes CASSRDRAAEAFF.

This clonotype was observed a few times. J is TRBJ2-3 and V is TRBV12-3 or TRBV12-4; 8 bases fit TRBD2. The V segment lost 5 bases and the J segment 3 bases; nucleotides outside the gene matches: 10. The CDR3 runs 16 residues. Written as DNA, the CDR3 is TGTGCCAGCAGTCCCCCTACTAGCGGTATTACAGATACGCAGTATTTT. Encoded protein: CASSPPTSGITDTQYF.

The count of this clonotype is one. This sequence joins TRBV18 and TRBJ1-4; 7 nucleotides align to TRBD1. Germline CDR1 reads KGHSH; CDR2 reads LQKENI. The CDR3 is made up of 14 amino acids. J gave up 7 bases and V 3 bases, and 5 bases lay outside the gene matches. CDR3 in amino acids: CASSPQPGGEKLFF. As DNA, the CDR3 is TGTGCCAGCTCACCCCAGCCAGGGGGTGAAAAACTGTTTTTT.

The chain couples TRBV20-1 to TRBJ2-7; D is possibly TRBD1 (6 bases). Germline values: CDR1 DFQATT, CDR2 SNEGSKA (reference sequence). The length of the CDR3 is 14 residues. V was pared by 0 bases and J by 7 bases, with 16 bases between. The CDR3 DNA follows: TGCAGTGCTAGAGATCCACGTGGGGGCGATGAGCAGTACTTC. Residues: CSARDPRGGDEQYF.

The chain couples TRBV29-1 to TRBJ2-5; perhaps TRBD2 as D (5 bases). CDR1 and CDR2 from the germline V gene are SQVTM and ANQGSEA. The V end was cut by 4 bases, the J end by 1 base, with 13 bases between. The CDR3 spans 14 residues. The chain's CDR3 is CSVGMVEGQETQYF. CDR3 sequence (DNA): TGCAGCGTTGGGATGGTCGAGGGCCAAGAGACCCAGTACTTC.

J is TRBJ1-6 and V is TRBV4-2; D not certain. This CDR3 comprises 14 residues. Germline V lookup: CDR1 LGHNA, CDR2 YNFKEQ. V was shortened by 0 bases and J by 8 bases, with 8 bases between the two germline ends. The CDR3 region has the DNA TGTGCCAGCAGCCAAGATCTGAGGTATTCACCCCTCCACTTT. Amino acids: CASSQDLRYSPLHF.

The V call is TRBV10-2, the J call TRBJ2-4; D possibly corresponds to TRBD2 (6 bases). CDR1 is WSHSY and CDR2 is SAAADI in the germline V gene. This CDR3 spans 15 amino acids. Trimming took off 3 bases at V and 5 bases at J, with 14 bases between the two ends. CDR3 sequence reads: CASSDPGGTENIQYF. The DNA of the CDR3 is TGCGCCAGCAGTGATCCCGGAGGGACCGAAAACATTCAGTACTTC.